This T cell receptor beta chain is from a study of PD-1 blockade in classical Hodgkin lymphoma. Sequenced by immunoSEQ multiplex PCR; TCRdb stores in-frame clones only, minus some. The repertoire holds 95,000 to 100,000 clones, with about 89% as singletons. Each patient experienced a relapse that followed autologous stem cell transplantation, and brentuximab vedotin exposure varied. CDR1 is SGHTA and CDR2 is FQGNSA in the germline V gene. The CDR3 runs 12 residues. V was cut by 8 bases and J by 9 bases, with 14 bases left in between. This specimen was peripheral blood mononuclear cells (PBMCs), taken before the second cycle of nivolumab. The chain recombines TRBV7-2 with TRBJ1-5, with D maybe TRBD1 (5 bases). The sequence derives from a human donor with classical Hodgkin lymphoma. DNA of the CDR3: TGTGCCAGCGGTGTGGGTGGGGGGCCCCAGCATTTT. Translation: CASGVGGGPQHF. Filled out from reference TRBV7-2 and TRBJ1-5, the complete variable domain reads GAGVSQSPSNKVTEKGKDVELRCDPISGHTALYWYRQSLGQGLEFLIYFQGNSAPDKSGLPSDRFSAERTGGSVSTLTIQRTQQEDSAVYLCASGVGGGPQHFGDGTRLSIL.